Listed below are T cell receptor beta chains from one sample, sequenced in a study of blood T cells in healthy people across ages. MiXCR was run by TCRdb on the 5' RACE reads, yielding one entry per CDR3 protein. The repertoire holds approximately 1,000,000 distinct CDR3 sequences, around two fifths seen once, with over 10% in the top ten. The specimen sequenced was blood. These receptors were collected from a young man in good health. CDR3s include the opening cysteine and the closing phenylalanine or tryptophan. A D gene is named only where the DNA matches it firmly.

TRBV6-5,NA,CASSYSIRPSEQYF
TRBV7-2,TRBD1,CASSLELAGGYGYTF
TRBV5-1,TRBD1,CASSLIPGQGIEAFF
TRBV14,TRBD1,CASSATGGNSPLHF
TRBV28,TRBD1,CASSLPGTGYGNTQYF
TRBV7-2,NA,CASSLNQGTGELFF
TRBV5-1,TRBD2,CASSLSLAGVTDTQYF
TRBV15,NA,CATLGPKQTNYGYTF
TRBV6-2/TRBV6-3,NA,CASSYLAQAEAFF
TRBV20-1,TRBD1,CSARDGATGGYNSPPHF
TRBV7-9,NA,CASSSKTGTYLSPDTQYF
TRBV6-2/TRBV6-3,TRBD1,CASRMGQTPHQPQHF
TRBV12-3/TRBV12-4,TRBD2,CASSLSSGSNNEQFF
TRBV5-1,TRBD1,CASSWNSGTGSGELFF
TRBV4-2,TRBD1,CASSQHKPGQGVRGYTF
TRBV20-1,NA,CSARAQPNTGELFF
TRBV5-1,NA,CASSLDLAREQFF
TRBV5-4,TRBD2,CASQYGTSGSYNEQFF
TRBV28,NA,CASSPLDRGNQPQHF
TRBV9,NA,CASSVAGLRATNEKLFF
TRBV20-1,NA,CSASRDTPNYGYTF
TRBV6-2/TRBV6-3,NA,CASTQSRYGYTF
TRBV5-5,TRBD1,CASSVETGGIHQPQHF
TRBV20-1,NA,CSASRGGQVNQPQHF